This T cell receptor beta chain came from a study of radiation and T cells in renal cell carcinoma. Study summary: Nephrectomy followed 15 Gy stereotactic body radiation by 4 weeks.

Documented time point: baseline pretreatment blood. The treatment denotes: 15 Gy SBRT to primary tumor, nephrectomy 4 weeks later. The patient's renal cell carcinoma had clear cell pathology. Study-level results: In blood, top tumor clones expanded by 2 weeks, shrinking by 4. Pretreatment tumor biopsies were lacking, so baseline clonotypes are unknown.

Method: immunoSEQ multiplex PCR; TCRdb's copy keeps in-frame clones and lacks some. The sample lists about 140,000 clones, 83% seen once, with around 21% in the top ten. A note on this clone: Its target is not known.

The specimen comprised blood, sampled from a patient whose treatment included radiotherapy and nephrectomy. This TCR was sampled from a woman between 50 and 59 years old with renal cell carcinoma.

The CDR3 coding sequence is TGTGCCAGCAGCTTGTTGTGGGACGGCTACACCTTC. Protein sequence: CASSLLWDGYTF. The chain couples TRBV5-6 to TRBJ1-2; D perhaps matches TRBD1 (5 bases). This CDR3 has 12 amino acids. The germline gives CDR1 SGHDT, CDR2 YYEEEE. Trimming left V 1 base short and J 8 bases short, with 9 bases between.